Below are 15 T cell receptor beta chains sequenced from a single sample in a study of CD8 T cells in Susac syndrome. Roughly 0.45 to 1 ug RNA was reverse transcribed with random hexamers. A single record per CDR3 protein comes from TCRdb applying MiXCR to the immunoSEQ multiplex PCR reads. The sample holds more than 200,000 distinct CDR3 sequences, about 94% seen once. Sequences were obtained from CD4+ T cells from PBMCs. The receptors derive from a human donor with Susac syndrome.

The rearrangement joins TRBV20-1 to TRBJ2-7, with 8 bases matching TRBD1. CDR1 is DFQATT and CDR2 is SNEGSKA in the germline V gene (reference sequence). This CDR3 region has 13 residues. The V gene end was trimmed by 5 bases and the J gene end by 3 bases; junction bases not matched to a gene: 6. CDR3 coding DNA: TGCAGTGCTGTAGGTACAGGGGGCTACGAGCAGTACTTC. Translated: CSAVGTGGYEQYF.

The J gene is TRBJ1-1, the V gene TRBV5-1; TRBD1 is a possible D gene (5 bases). The CDR3 covers 14 residues. Trimming shortened V by 3 bases and J by 2 bases, and 11 bases separated the two germline ends. Germline loops: CDR1 SGHRS, CDR2 YFSETQ. The DNA of the CDR3 is TGCGCCAGCAGCTGGACCCAGGGAAACACTGAAGCTTTCTTT. Translated: CASSWTQGNTEAFF.

The chain links TRBV5-1 to TRBJ1-1; a possible D gene is TRBD1 (5 bases). There are 15 residues in the CDR3. V lost 0 bases to trimming and J lost 1 base, with 10 bases between them. Germline CDR1 and CDR2: SGHRS and YFSETQ. The CDR3, as DNA: TGCGCCAGCAGCTTGGGACAGACGCCGAACACTGAAGCTTTCTTT. Amino acid sequence: CASSLGQTPNTEAFF.

CDR3 coding DNA: TGTGCCAGCAGTTTAAAAGGGGCCGGGGAGCAGTACTTC. It specifies CASSLKGAGEQYF. This chain connects TRBV12-3 or TRBV12-4 to TRBJ2-7; possibly TRBD1 for D (5 bases). Trimming removed 2 bases from V and 7 bases from J, with 12 bases in between. The CDR3 covers 13 residues.

This chain connects TRBV11-3 to TRBJ1-1, with no clear D. Between the trimmed V and J ends, which lost 7 bases and 6 bases, there was a span of 12 bases. This CDR3 has 12 residues. Germline CDR1 reads SGHNT; CDR2 reads YENEEA. The CDR3: CASKKGMAEAFF. CDR3 DNA sequence: TGTGCCAGCAAGAAGGGCATGGCTGAAGCTTTCTTT.

J is TRBJ2-7 and V is TRBV20-1, with 8 bases fitting TRBD1. V shed 6 bases and J 2 bases; nucleotides not matched to a gene: 9. CDR3 size: 14 residues. Looked up from germline, CDR1 is DFQATT and CDR2 is SNEGSKA (reference sequence). The chain's CDR3 is CSATIRDRPYEQYF. The CDR3 region has the DNA TGCAGTGCGACCATCCGGGACAGGCCCTACGAGCAGTACTTC.

The CDR3 region has the DNA TGCGCCAGCAGCTTGGGAGGGAATAGGGGCTACACCTTC. Translated, it gives CASSLGGNRGYTF. The J gene is TRBJ1-2, the V gene TRBV5-1; D is ambiguous. V was trimmed by 0 bases and J by 8 bases, leaving 11 bases between them. The CDR3 consists of 13 residues. Germline CDR1 reads SGHRS; CDR2 reads YFSETQ.

This clonotype was observed a single time. The chain employs TRBV4-3 and TRBJ1-2; D unclear. The CDR3 is 14 amino acids. V shed 0 bases and J shed 8 bases, with 13 bases lying between them. Germline lookup yields CDR1 LGHNA and CDR2 YSLEER. CDR3 in amino acids: CASSQDNRLGGYTF. The CDR3 region has the DNA TGCGCCAGCAGCCAAGATAATCGACTCGGCGGCTACACCTTC.

The CDR3 loop reads CASSQDEAGFNGYTF. CDR3 sequence (DNA): TGTGCCAGCAGCCAAGATGAGGCGGGGTTTAATGGCTACACCTTC. The rearrangement joins TRBV3-1 to TRBJ1-2; D not resolved. Germline lookup yields CDR1 LGHDT and CDR2 YNNKEL (reference sequence). CDR3 length: 15 amino acids. The V gene lost 0 bases and the J gene lost 6 bases, with 14 bases spanning the gap.

The chain carries TRBV6-1 and TRBJ1-1; D is unclear. The germline gives CDR1 MNHNS, CDR2 SASEGT. This CDR3 has 14 residues. V lost 3 bases, J lost 4 bases, and 12 bases lay in between. This chain's CDR3 is CASSEPGRSTEAFF. The CDR3 region has the DNA TGTGCCAGCAGTGAGCCAGGACGGAGCACTGAAGCTTTCTTT.

V gene TRBV12-3 or TRBV12-4 combines with J gene TRBJ1-2; 7 bases fit TRBD1. The CDR3 length is 13 residues. Trimming cost V 5 bases and J 5 bases; bases outside gene matches: 5. The CDR3 loop reads CASSGDRRYGYTF. The CDR3 DNA follows: TGTGCCAGCAGTGGGGACAGACGATATGGCTACACCTTC.

This clonotype has a single count. This chain links TRBV11-3 with TRBJ1-1; D is perhaps TRBD1 (5 bases). The CDR3 is made up of 15 amino acids. CDR1 is SGHNT and CDR2 is YENEEA in the germline V gene. The ends were cut back, 0 bases at V and 3 bases at J, with 11 bases in the middle. The CDR3 coding sequence is TGTGCCAGCAGCTTAGATCAGGGAGGGGACACTGAAGCTTTCTTT. It specifies CASSLDQGGDTEAFF. Together with reference TRBV11-3 and TRBJ1-1, the CDR3 gives the full variable domain: EAGVVQSPRYKIIEKKQPVAFWCNPISGHNTLYWYLQNLGQGPELLIRYENEEAVDDSQLPKDRFSAERLKGVDSTLKIQPAELGDSAVYLCASSLDQGGDTEAFFGQGTRLTVV.

The chain uses TRBV7-9 and TRBJ1-6; no clear D gene. This CDR3 has 15 amino acids. V dropped 3 bases and J dropped 5 bases, with 11 bases sitting between them. Per the germline V gene, CDR1 is SEHNR and CDR2 is FQNEAQ (reference sequence). CDR3 coding DNA: TGTGCCAGCAGCTTTGGAGTTGGGGATAATTCACCCCTCCACTTT. This encodes CASSFGVGDNSPLHF.

The chain combines TRBV6-5 with TRBJ1-2, with 8 bases that match TRBD1. The CDR3 length is 14 residues. Germline CDR1 and CDR2: MNHEY and SVGAGI. The V gene end was trimmed by 6 bases and the J gene end by 4 bases; junction bases not matched to a gene: 7. The CDR3 DNA sequence: TGTGCCAGCAGGAGACCAGGGGGCGGCTATGGCTACACCTTC. Amino acids: CASRRPGGGYGYTF.

V is TRBV12-3 or TRBV12-4 and J is TRBJ2-7, with 9 positions matching TRBD2. The CDR3 is 14 amino acids. The junction had 3 bases not matched to a gene; V was cut back by 4 bases and J by 2 bases. The CDR3 nucleotides read TGTGCCAGCAGTTCTAGCGGGGCGGCCTACGAGCAGTACTTC. Protein product: CASSSSGAAYEQYF.